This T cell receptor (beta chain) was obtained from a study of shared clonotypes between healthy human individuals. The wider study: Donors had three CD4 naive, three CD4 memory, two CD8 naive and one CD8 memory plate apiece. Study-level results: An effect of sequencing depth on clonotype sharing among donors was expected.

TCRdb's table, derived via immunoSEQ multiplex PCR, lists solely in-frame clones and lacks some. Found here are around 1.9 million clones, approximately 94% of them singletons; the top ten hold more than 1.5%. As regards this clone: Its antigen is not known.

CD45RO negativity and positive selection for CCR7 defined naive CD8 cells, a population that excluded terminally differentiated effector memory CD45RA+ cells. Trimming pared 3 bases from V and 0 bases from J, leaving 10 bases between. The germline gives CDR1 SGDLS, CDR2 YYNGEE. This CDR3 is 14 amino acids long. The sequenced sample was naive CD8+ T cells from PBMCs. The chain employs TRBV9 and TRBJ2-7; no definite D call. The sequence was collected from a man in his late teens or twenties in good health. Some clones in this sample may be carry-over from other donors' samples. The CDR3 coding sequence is TGTGCCAGCAGCGCGTTGGGAAGCTCCTACGAGCAGTACTTC. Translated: CASSALGSSYEQYF.